The 13 T cell receptor beta chains presented below share a single source sample, sequenced in a study of T-cell memory formation after mild COVID-19 (TCRdb year 2021). Libraries were made using 5' RACE. The sample was run on an Illumina NovaSeq 6000. The public reads were reanalyzed by TCRdb: fastp trimming at Q25, MiXCR alignment, in-frame beta chains only. Records with the same CDR3 protein are collapsed into one entry carrying the most frequent genes and DNA. The sample table lists approximately 410,000 distinct CDR3 sequences, 20% to 30% of them with a count of one. The ten largest clones represent roughly 14% of the sample. Source material: PBMCs or a T cell subset sorted from them (not recorded which). The source is an adult woman who had mild COVID-19 (a few samples of this study predate the infection). The sample titles of this study are shuffled in the database, so cell type and time point are left out; the donor was told from shared clones.

The V and J genes are TRBV3-1 and TRBJ2-1; D remains unclear. Germline V gene data show CDR1 as LGHDT and CDR2 as YNNKEL (reference sequence). V was clipped by 0 bases and J by 8 bases, with 8 bases between them. The CDR3 extends over 13 amino acids. The CDR3 here is CASSQDRSHEQFF. CDR3 nucleotides: TGTGCCAGCAGCCAAGACAGATCTCATGAGCAGTTCTTC.

This clonotype was observed a few times. This chain links TRBV6-5 with TRBJ1-1, with D maybe TRBD1 (5 bases). There are 15 residues in the CDR3. V shed 2 bases and J shed 4 bases, with 14 bases lying between them. Germline assignment: CDR1 MNHEY and CDR2 SVGAGI. CDR3 protein: CASSYGPGPGTEAFF. CDR3 nucleotides: TGTGCCAGCAGTTACGGGCCAGGGCCGGGCACTGAAGCTTTCTTT.

This clonotype has just a few counts. The chain combines TRBV12-3 or TRBV12-4 with TRBJ1-2; the D is unclear. The germline V and J ends were trimmed by 5 bases and 3 bases, with 13 bases remaining between them. This CDR3 has 14 residues. CDR3: CASSHDKSHYGYTF. In DNA, the CDR3 is TGTGCCAGCAGTCACGACAAGTCCCACTATGGCTACACCTTC.

This chain connects TRBV25-1 to TRBJ2-1, with TRBD1 matching over 7 bases. The CDR3 has 14 amino acids. Germline V gene sequence: CDR1 MGHDK, CDR2 SYGVNS. V shed 4 bases, J shed 2 bases, and the junction held 2 bases outside the gene matches. CDR3 coding DNA: TGTGCCAGCAGTGGCCAGGGGGCCTACAATGAGCAGTTCTTC. This codes for CASSGQGAYNEQFF.

The chain carries TRBV7-8 and TRBJ1-4; D not certain. V lost 5 bases to trimming and J lost 1 base, with 8 bases between them. Germline V gene lookup returns CDR1 SGHVS and CDR2 FQNEAQ. The CDR3 has 14 amino acids. For the CDR3, the DNA is TGTGCCAGCAGCCTCCACGGAACTAATGAAAAACTGTTTTTT. Translation: CASSLHGTNEKLFF.

A few counts support this clonotype. The CDR3 sequence: CASSYTDAKNIQYF. The CDR3, as DNA: TGTGCCAGCAGTTATACAGATGCCAAAAACATTCAGTACTTC. The rearrangement uses TRBV7-2 and TRBJ2-4; D gene unclear. V lost 6 bases and J 1 base, leaving 10 bases between the germline ends. Germline V CDR1 and CDR2: SGHTA, FQGNSA. The CDR3 is 14 amino acids.

V gene TRBV7-9 combines with J gene TRBJ1-3, with D uncertain. The CDR3 loop spans 16 amino acids. V lost 3 bases and J lost 0, with 12 bases in between. CDR1 and CDR2 (germline): SEHNR, FQNEAQ (reference sequence). CDR3 nucleotide sequence: TGTGCCAGCAGCTTCCGTCAGGAAGGCTCTGGAAACACCATATATTTT. Translated: CASSFRQEGSGNTIYF.

This chain links TRBV24-1 with TRBJ2-1, with D maybe TRBD2 (6 bases). Looked up from germline, CDR1 is KGHDR and CDR2 is SFDVKD. Trimming took 9 bases from V and 5 from J, leaving 16 bases between them. There are 14 residues in the CDR3. The CDR3 DNA follows: TGTGCCACCCCCCGGGGCTGCGGGAACAATGAGCAGTTCTTC. Protein: CATPRGCGNNEQFF.

In its sample, this clonotype was seen a few times. This chain joins TRBV5-1 and TRBJ2-7; 8 bases fit TRBD1. CDR3 length equals 14 residues. The germline V gene encodes CDR1 SGHRS and CDR2 YFSETQ. The trim removed 3 bases at V and 3 bases at J, leaving 5 bases unmatched. In DNA, the CDR3 is TGCGCCAGCAGCTCCGGACAGGGCCTCTACGAGCAGTACTTC. Translation gives CASSSGQGLYEQYF.

J is TRBJ2-5 and V is TRBV5-8, with 9 positions matching TRBD1. J lost 4 bases, V lost 4 bases, and 8 bases had no gene match. This CDR3 has 15 residues. The germline gives CDR1 SGHTS, CDR2 YDEGEE. CDR3 nucleotides: TGTGCCAGCAGCGACGGGGACAGGGCGAGAGAGACCCAGTACTTC. This sequence encodes CASSDGDRARETQYF.

This rearrangement joins TRBV7-2 to TRBJ1-5; 7 nucleotides line up with TRBD1. This CDR3 comprises 19 residues. The V gene's germline CDR1 is SGHTA and CDR2 FQGNSA. After removal of 2 bases from V and 0 bases from J, the junction contained 13 bases not matched to a gene. CDR3 amino acids: CASSLLAGQRLYSNQPQHF. In nucleotides, the CDR3 is TGTGCCAGCAGCTTATTGGCGGGACAGCGTCTTTATAGCAATCAGCCCCAGCATTTT. Based on the CDR3 plus reference TRBV7-2 and TRBJ1-5, the full variable domain is GAGVSQSPSNKVTEKGKDVELRCDPISGHTALYWYRQSLGQGLEFLIYFQGNSAPDKSGLPSDRFSAERTGGSVSTLTIQRTQQEDSAVYLCASSLLAGQRLYSNQPQHFGDGTRLSIL.

The V and J genes are TRBV4-1 and TRBJ2-1, with D possibly matching TRBD2 (5 bases). Germline assignment: CDR1 MGHRA and CDR2 YSYEKL. V was pared by 5 bases and J by 5 bases, with 22 bases between. The CDR3 sequence is 17 residues long. This CDR3 reads CASSMHPHASGNNEQFF. CDR3 DNA: TGCGCCAGCAGCATGCACCCCCATGCCTCCGGGAACAATGAGCAGTTCTTC.

The chain links TRBV24-1 to TRBJ1-2, with D hard to call. The CDR3 is 14 residues long. Germline CDR1 is KGHDR and CDR2 is SFDVKD. The ends were cut back, 3 bases at V and 8 bases at J, with 15 bases in the middle. Here the CDR3 DNA reads TGTGCCACCAGTGATGGTCCAGGAAGTGGGGGCTACACCTTC. As protein: CATSDGPGSGGYTF.